This T cell receptor (beta chain) was profiled in a study of T-cell memory formation after mild COVID-19. The CDR3 is 16 residues long. TCRdb redid the calling of the 5' RACE reads with MiXCR, one entry per CDR3 protein. The sample contains around 340,000 distinct CDR3 sequences, approximately 13% of which appear only once. V gene TRBV21-1 combines with J gene TRBJ2-5; the table's D gene call, TRBD2, was not cross checked with the DNA. TRBV21-1 is noted as a pseudogene. The receptor was derived from a man in his late teens or twenties who had mild COVID-19 (a few samples of this study predate the infection). Cell type and time point are not known. Input material: PBMCs or a T cell subset sorted from them (not recorded which). The DNA for the CDR3 is TGTGCCAGCAGCAAAGTGGGAACTAGCGAGCAAGAGACCCAGTACTTC. Translation: CASSKVGTSEQETQYF.